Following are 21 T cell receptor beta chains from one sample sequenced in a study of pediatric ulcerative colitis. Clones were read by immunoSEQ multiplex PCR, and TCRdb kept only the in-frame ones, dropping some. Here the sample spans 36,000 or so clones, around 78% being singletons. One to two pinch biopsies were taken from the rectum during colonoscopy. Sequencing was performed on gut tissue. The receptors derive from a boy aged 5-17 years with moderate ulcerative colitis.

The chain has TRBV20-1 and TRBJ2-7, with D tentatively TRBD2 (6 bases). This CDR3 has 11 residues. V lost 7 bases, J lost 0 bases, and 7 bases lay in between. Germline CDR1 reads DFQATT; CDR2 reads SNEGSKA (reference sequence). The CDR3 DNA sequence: TGCAGTGTCGGGAGCTCCTACGAGCAGTACTTC. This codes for CSVGSSYEQYF.

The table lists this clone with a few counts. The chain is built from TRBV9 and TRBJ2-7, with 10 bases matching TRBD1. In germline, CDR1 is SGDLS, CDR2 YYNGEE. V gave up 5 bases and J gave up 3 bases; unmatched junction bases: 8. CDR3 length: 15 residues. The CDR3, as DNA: TGTGCCAGCAGTGAAGGGGGACAGGGGAGCTACGAGCAGTACTTC. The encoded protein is CASSEGGQGSYEQYF.

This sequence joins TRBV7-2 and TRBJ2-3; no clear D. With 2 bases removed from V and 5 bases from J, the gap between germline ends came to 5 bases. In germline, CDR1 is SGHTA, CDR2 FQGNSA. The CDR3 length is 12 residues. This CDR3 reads CASSLHRDTQYF. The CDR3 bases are TGTGCCAGCAGCTTACATCGAGATACGCAGTATTTT.

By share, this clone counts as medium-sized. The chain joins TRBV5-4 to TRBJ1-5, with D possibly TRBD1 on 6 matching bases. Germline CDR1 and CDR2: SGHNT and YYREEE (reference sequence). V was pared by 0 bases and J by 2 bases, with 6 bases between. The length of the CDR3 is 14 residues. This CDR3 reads CASSLEGGNQPQHF. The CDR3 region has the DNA TGTGCCAGCAGCTTGGAGGGGGGCAATCAGCCCCAGCATTTT.

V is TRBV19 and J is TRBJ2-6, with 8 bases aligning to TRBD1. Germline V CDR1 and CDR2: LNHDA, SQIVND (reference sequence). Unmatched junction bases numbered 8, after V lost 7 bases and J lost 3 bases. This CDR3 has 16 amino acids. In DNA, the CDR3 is TGTGCCAGTACGCAGGGGGCGCTTGGTGGGGCCAACGTCCTGACTTTC. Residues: CASTQGALGGANVLTF.

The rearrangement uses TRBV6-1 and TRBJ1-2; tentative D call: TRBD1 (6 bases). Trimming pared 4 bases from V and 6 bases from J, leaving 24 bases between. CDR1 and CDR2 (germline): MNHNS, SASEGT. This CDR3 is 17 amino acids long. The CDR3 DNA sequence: TGTGCCAGCAGTGTTGGAATTACAGGGAAGGAAGGACATGGCTACACCTTC. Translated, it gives CASSVGITGKEGHGYTF.

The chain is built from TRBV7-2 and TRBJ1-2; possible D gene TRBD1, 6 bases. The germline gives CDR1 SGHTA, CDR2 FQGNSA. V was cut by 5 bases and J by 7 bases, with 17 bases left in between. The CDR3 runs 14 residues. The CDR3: CASSDYREVSGYTF. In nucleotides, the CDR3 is TGTGCCAGCAGCGATTACAGGGAGGTATCTGGCTACACCTTC.

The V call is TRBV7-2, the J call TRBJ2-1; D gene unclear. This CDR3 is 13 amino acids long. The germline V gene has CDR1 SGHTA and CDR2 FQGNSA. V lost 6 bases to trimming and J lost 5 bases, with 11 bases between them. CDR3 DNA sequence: TGTGCCAGCAGAGGGCAGAATCACAATGAGCAGTTCTTC. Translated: CASRGQNHNEQFF.

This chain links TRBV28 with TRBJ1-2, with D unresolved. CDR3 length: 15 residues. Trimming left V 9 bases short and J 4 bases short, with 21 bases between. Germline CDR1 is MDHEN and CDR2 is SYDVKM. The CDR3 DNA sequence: TGTGCCAGTAACACAGCTGGGGTAAACGGCTATGGCTACACCTTC. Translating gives CASNTAGVNGYGYTF.

In DNA, the CDR3 is TGTGCCTCGGACAGGTACAATGAGCAGTTCTTC. It codes for CASDRYNEQFF. This chain joins TRBV12-5 and TRBJ2-1, with 7 bases that match TRBD1. Germline CDR1 LGHNT, CDR2 FRNRAP. The CDR3 sequence is 11 residues long. The whole variable domain, filled in from reference TRBV12-5 and TRBJ2-1, reads DARVTQTPRHKVTEMGQEVTMRCQPILGHNTVFWYRQTMMQGLELLAYFRNRAPLDDSGMPKDRFSAEMPDATLATLKIQPSEPRDSAVYFCASDRYNEQFFGPGTRLTVL.

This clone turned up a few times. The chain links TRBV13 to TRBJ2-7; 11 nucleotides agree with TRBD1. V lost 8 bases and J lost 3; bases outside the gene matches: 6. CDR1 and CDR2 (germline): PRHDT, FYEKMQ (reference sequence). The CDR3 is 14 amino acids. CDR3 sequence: CASLKGTGGYEQYF. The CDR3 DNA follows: TGTGCCAGCTTAAAGGGGACAGGGGGCTACGAGCAGTACTTC.

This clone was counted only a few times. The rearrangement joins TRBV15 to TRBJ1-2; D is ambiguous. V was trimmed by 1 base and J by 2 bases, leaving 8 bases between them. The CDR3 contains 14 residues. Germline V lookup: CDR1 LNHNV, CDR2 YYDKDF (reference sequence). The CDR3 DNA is TGTGCCACCAGCAGAGGGCGGGTAAACTATGGCTACACCTTC. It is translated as CATSRGRVNYGYTF.

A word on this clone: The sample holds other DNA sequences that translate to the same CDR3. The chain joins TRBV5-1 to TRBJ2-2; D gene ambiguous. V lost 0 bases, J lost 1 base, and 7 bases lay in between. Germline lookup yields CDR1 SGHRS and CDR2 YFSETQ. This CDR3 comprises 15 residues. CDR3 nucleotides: TGCGCCAGCAGCTTGGCGTGGGGGAACACCGGGGAGCTGTTTTTT. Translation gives CASSLAWGNTGELFF. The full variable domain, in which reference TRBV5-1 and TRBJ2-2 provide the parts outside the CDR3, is KAGVTQTPRYLIKTRGQQVTLSCSPISGHRSVSWYQQTPGQGLQFLFEYFSETQRNKGNFPGRFSGRQFSNSRSEMNVSTLELGDSALYLCASSLAWGNTGELFFGEGSRLTVL.

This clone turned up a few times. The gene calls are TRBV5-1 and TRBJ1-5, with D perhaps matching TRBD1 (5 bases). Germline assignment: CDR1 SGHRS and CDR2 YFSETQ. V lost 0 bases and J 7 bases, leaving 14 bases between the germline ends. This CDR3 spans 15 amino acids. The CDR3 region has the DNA TGCGCCAGCAGCTTGGATGGGGCAGCTGGACAGCCCCAGCATTTT. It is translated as CASSLDGAAGQPQHF. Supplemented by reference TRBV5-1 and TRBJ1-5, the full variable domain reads KAGVTQTPRYLIKTRGQQVTLSCSPISGHRSVSWYQQTPGQGLQFLFEYFSETQRNKGNFPGRFSGRQFSNSRSEMNVSTLELGDSALYLCASSLDGAAGQPQHFGDGTRLSIL.

This chain's CDR3 is CASSYSDHGEETQYF. The CDR3 DNA sequence: TGTGCCAGCAGTTACTCCGACCATGGAGAAGAGACCCAGTACTTC. The J gene is TRBJ2-5, the V gene TRBV6-5, with D hard to call. The CDR3 extends over 15 amino acids. V was shortened by 0 bases and J by 3 bases, with 11 bases between the two germline ends. CDR1 is MNHEY and CDR2 is SVGAGI in the germline V gene.

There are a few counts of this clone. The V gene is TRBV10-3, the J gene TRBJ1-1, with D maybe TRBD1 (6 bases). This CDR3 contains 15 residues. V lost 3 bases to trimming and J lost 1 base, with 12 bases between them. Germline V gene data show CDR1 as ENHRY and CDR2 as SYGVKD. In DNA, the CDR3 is TGTGCCATCAGTGATAAATTAGGGGGGAACACTGAAGCTTTCTTT. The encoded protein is CAISDKLGGNTEAFF.

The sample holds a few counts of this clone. The CDR3 is CASSSTPGSNYGYTF. The CDR3 coding sequence is TGTGCCAGCAGTTCCACACCCGGATCTAACTATGGCTACACCTTC. The rearrangement uses TRBV27 and TRBJ1-2; D uncertain. The germline gives CDR1 MNHEY, CDR2 SMNVEV (reference sequence). V lost 4 bases and J 0 bases, leaving 12 bases between the germline ends. The CDR3 consists of 15 residues.

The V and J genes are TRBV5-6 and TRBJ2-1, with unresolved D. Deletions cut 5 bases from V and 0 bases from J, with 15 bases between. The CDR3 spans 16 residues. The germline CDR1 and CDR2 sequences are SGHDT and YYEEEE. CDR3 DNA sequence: TGTGCCAGCAGTCGTGAGCGATATAGCTCCTACAATGAGCAGTTCTTC. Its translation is CASSRERYSSYNEQFF.

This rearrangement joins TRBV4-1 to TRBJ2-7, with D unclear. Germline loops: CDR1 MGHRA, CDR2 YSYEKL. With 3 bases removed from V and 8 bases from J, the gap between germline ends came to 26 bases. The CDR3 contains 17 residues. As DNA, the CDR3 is TGCGCCAGCAGCCATTCGGTGGGCCCCGCGTGGTGGGGTAAGCAGTACTTC. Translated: CASSHSVGPAWWGKQYF.

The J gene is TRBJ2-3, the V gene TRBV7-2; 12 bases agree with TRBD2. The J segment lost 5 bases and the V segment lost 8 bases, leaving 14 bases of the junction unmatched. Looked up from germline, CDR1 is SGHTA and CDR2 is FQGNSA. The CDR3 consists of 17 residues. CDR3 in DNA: TGTGCCAGCGGACCATTGGCTAGCGGGGGGGCAGGAGATACGCAGTATTTT. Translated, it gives CASGPLASGGAGDTQYF. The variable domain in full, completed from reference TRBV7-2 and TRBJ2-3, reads GAGVSQSPSNKVTEKGKDVELRCDPISGHTALYWYRQSLGQGLEFLIYFQGNSAPDKSGLPSDRFSAERTGGSVSTLTIQRTQQEDSAVYLCASGPLASGGAGDTQYFGPGTRLTVL.

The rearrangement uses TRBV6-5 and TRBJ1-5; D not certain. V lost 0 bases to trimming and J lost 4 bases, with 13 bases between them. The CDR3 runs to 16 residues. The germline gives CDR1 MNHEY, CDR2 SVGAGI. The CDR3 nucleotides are TGTGCCAGCAGTTACTCTGCGACATTGAAGAATCAGCCCCAGCATTTT. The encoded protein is CASSYSATLKNQPQHF.